These 10 T cell receptor delta chains were all obtained from the same sample, sequenced in a study of Vγ9Vδ2 T cells in congenital toxoplasmosis. A single-tube template-switch cDNA reaction was primed with TRGC- and TRDC-specific primers. The TRGC primer was designed to target TRGC1 and TRGC2 alike. TCRdb made new clone calls on the reads using CATT. The sample carries approximately 900 delta-chain clones, about 20% recorded once. Sequenced material: gamma-delta T cells from blood. These TCRs come from a child younger than 10 born to a mother with Toxoplasma gondii infection during pregnancy, either congenitally infected or uninfected (not recorded which).

A few counts support this clone. With a much larger clone just one base away, this may be a read error. Different DNA sequences within this sample yield the same CDR3. The chain combines TRDV2 with TRDJ3; TRDD3 matches at 9 bases. Germline assignment: CDR1 GEAIGNYY and CDR2 EKD. The CDR3 length is 20 residues. CDR3: CACDTVSNWGSSWDTRQMFF. Here the CDR3 DNA reads TGTGCTTGTGACACCGTTTCCAACTGGGGGAGCTCCTGGGACACCCGACAGATGTTTTTC.

As for this clone: A far larger clone is off by one base, so a read error is likely. The rearrangement links TRDV2 to TRDJ3; TRDD3 aligns across 10 bases. The J gene, not given by TCRdb, was assigned here from a germline match of the nucleotide sequence. This CDR3 has 20 amino acids. CDR1 and CDR2 from the germline V gene are GEAIGNYY and EKD. DNA for the CDR3: TGTGCCTGTGACACTCTGGGGGATAGACCAAGCTCCTGGGACACACGACAGATGTTTTTC. Its protein product is CACDTLGDRPSSWDTRQMFF.

This clone has only a few counts. A far larger clone is one base from this, pointing to a likely read error. Other DNA variants within this sample encode the same CDR3. The rearrangement joins TRDV1 to TRDJ1; TRDD3 matches 8 bases. Germline V gene lookup returns CDR1 TSWWSYY and CDR2 QGS. V gave up 2 bases and J gave up 11 bases; unmatched junction bases: 7. This CDR3 spans 13 amino acids. Written as DNA, the CDR3 is TGTGCTCTTGGGGAATTGAACCTGGGGGAGCTCATCTTT. Residues: CALGELNLGELIF.

This clone qualifies as large. The V call is TRDV2, the J call TRDJ1, with 10 bases matching TRDD3. There are 19 residues in the CDR3. Germline lookup yields CDR1 GEAIGNYY and CDR2 EKD. V shed 3 bases and J 4 bases; nucleotides not matched to a gene: 19. The CDR3 coding sequence is TGTGCCTGTGACCCCGTTAGGGGGATACGCACACGCCAACTCGATAAACTCATCTTT. Protein: CACDPVRGIRTRQLDKLIF.

Only a few counts were recorded for this clone. A read error is the likely source, as a far larger clone sits one nucleotide away. Other nucleotide sequences in the sample specify the same CDR3. This chain links TRDV1 with TRDJ1; 11 bases are a match to TRDD3. This CDR3 contains 22 residues. The germline gives CDR1 TSWWSYY, CDR2 QGS. The CDR3 loop is CALGELRPSPKYWGIITDKLIF. The DNA of the CDR3 is TGTGCTCTTGGTGAACTAAGGCCTTCCCCAAAGTACTGGGGGATAATCACCGATAAACTCATCTTT.

On this clone itself: This may stem from a read error, because a much larger clone lies one nucleotide away. The V gene is TRAV29/DV5, the J gene TRDJ1; 9 bases align to TRDD3. CDR3 length equals 22 residues. CDR1 NSMFDY and CDR2 ISSIKDK come from the germline V gene. J gave up 0 bases and V 3 bases, and 27 bases lay outside the gene matches. CDR3 in DNA: TGTGCAGCAAAATTGAAAACCTACTCCAGGTACTGGGGGAAAATCTACACCGATAAACTCATCTTT. It encodes CAAKLKTYSRYWGKIYTDKLIF.

The sample holds a few counts of this clone. Being one base from a much bigger clone, this may be a read error. This chain connects TRDV2 to TRDJ1; the match to TRDD3 covers 12 bases. The trim removed 3 bases at V and 9 bases at J, leaving 7 bases unmatched. Germline lookup yields CDR1 GEAIGNYY and CDR2 EKD. CDR3 length equals 14 residues. The DNA of the CDR3 is TGTGCCTGTGACGTACTGGGGGATACAGCACAACTCATCTTT. Protein sequence: CACDVLGDTAQLIF.

This clone ranks as hyperexpanded. The sample has other DNA sequences that encode this CDR3 too. The V gene is TRDV1, the J gene TRDJ1, with TRDD3 matching 12 bases. The trim removed 2 bases at V and 0 bases at J, leaving 28 bases unmatched. Germline V gene lookup returns CDR1 TSWWSYY and CDR2 QGS. The CDR3 consists of 25 residues. CDR3 amino acids: CALGERVRPPLYWGIPSRYTDKLIF. As DNA, the CDR3 is TGTGCTCTTGGGGAAAGGGTACGACCCCCTTTATACTGGGGGATACCCTCCCGGTACACCGATAAACTCATCTTT.

Note on this clone: This likely reflects a read error, since a far larger clone is one base away. The rearrangement links TRDV2 to TRDJ1, with 8 positions matching TRDD3. Here the J gene was assigned by germline matching of the DNA, as TCRdb has none. The ends lost 1 base at V and 5 bases at J; junction bases unmatched: 5. This CDR3 has 14 amino acids. Germline V CDR1 and CDR2: GEAIGNYY, EKD. The CDR3 sequence: CACDTLGEADKLIF. CDR3 nucleotide sequence: TGTGCCTGTGACACTCTGGGGGAAGCAGATAAACTCATCTTT.

In regard to this clone: A read error is likely here: a far larger clone is one base away. This sequence joins TRDV2 and TRDJ1, with 10 bases matching TRDD3. As TCRdb names no J gene, one was assigned here on the basis of a DNA match to germline. This CDR3 comprises 15 residues. Trimming removed 3 bases from V and 2 bases from J; junction bases left unmatched: 5. Germline values: CDR1 GEAIGNYY, CDR2 EKD. In nucleotides, the CDR3 is TGTGCCTGTGACCCCCTACTGGGGGATACCGATAAACTCATCTTT. Its translation is CACDPLLGDTDKLIF.